The clone carrying this T cell receptor (beta chain) appeared a single time. These data originate in a study of blood T cell repertoires in COVID-19. TCRdb's table, derived via immunoSEQ multiplex PCR, lists solely in-frame clones and lacks some. This table holds about 56,000 clones, 72% found once. The TCR comes from an older woman with COVID-19, enrolled during active disease. Input material: peripheral blood.

The DNA of the CDR3 is TGTGCCAGCAGCTTCACCGCGGATGGCTACACCTTC. It codes for CASSFTADGYTF. V is TRBV7-2 and J is TRBJ1-2, with D unresolved. CDR1 and CDR2 from the germline V gene are SGHTA and FQGNSA. V lost 3 bases and J lost 6, with 8 bases in between. The CDR3 length is 12 residues.